Given below is one T cell receptor (beta chain) in context. The antigen remains undetermined. The data were obtained in a study of T cells in narcolepsy. Sequenced by immunoSEQ multiplex PCR; TCRdb stores in-frame clones only, minus some. The table shows about 32,000 clones, with more than 75% occurring only once. Study results and limitations: Autoreactive HCRT-specific and TRIB2-specific clonotypes were marked in same-patient CSF-versus-blood CD4+ comparisons. Autoreactive clone sequences were missing from some blood memory CD4+ repertoires.

Sequencing was performed on CD45RA- memory CD4+ T cells from PBMCs. The TCR sequence derives from a human donor with narcolepsy.

Here the CDR3 reads CASSEGTGVYGYTF. For the CDR3, the DNA is TGTGCCAGCAGTGAAGGGACAGGGGTCTATGGCTACACCTTC. The chain is built from TRBV6-1 and TRBJ1-2, with 9 bases matching TRBD1. The CDR3 sequence is 14 residues long. Germline loops: CDR1 MNHNS, CDR2 SASEGT. With V trimmed by 1 base and J by 4 bases, 1 base remained unmatched.